This T cell receptor beta chain was sequenced for a study of blood T cell repertoires in COVID-19. Profiled with immunoSEQ multiplex PCR; TCRdb holds only in-frame clones, not every one. The sample carries fewer than 350,000 clones, approximately 90% recorded once. V lost 11 bases, J lost 7 bases, and 20 bases lay in between. Per germline, CDR1 LNHDA and CDR2 SQIVND (reference sequence). The CDR3 has 13 amino acids. The chain links TRBV19 to TRBJ1-2, with D possibly being TRBD1 (6 bases). The receptor comes from a woman in her twenties or thirties with COVID-19, enrolled during active disease. The material sequenced was peripheral blood. This CDR3 is CASSPGDWAGYTF. Written as DNA, the CDR3 is TGTGCCTCCTCCCCAGGGGATTGGGCTGGCTACACCTTC.